The 2 T cell receptor beta chains below were found in one sample sequenced in a study of CD8+CD57+ T cells in acquired aplastic anemia. Researchers used genomic DNA as the template to profile TCR beta VDJ and CDR3. TCRdb re-derived calls from the reads in MiXCR, one entry per CDR3 protein. This sample carries roughly 250,000 distinct CDR3 sequences, 65% to 90% of them seen once, and the ten largest clones take 42%. In patients chosen for sequencing, flow cytometry had shown CD8+CD57+ cell expansion. The sequencing input was sorted CD4+, CD8+, or CD8+CD57+ T cells (not recorded which) from PBMCs. All receptors come from a human donor with aplastic anemia.

The chain couples TRBV5-6 to TRBJ2-3, with 8 bases identical to TRBD1. J was trimmed by 11 bases and V by 3 bases; bases with no gene match: 2. Germline V gene data show CDR1 as SGHDT and CDR2 as YYEEEE. The CDR3 sequence is 11 residues long. The CDR3 reads CASSSTGGQYF. Written as DNA, the CDR3 is TGTGCCAGCAGCTCTACAGGGGGGCAGTATTTT.

CDR3 DNA: TGTGCCAGCGACACACCGGGCAAGGGGAGGCAGTATTTT. Its protein is CASDTPGKGRQYF. The chain is built from TRBV7-9 and TRBJ2-3; tentatively, D is TRBD1 or TRBD2 (5 bases each). Per germline, CDR1 SEHNR and CDR2 FQNEAQ (reference sequence). The V gene lost 8 bases and the J gene lost 11 bases, with 20 bases spanning the gap. The CDR3 runs 13 residues.